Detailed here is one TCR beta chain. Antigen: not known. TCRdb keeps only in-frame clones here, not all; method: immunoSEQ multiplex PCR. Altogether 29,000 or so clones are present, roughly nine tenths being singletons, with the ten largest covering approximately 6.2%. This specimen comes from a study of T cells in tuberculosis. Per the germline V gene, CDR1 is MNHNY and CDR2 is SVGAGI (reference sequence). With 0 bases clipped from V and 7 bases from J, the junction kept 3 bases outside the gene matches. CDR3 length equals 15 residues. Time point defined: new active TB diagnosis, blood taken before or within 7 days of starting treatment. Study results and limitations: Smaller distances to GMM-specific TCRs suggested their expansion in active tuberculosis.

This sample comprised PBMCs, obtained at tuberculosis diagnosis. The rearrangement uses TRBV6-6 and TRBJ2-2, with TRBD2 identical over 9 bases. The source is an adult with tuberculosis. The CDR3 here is CASSYSSGSNGELFF. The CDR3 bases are TGTGCCAGCAGTTACTCTAGCGGGAGTAACGGGGAGCTGTTTTTT.